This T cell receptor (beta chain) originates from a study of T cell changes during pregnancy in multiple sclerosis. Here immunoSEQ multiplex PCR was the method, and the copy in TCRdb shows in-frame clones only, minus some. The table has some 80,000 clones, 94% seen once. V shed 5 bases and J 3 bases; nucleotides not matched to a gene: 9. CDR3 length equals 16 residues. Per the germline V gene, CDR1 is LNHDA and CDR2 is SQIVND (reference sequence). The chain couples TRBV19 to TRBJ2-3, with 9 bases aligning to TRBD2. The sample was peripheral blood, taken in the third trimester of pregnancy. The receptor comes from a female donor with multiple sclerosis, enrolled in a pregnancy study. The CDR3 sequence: CASSPSSTSGTDTQYF. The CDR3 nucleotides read TGTGCCAGTAGTCCCTCCTCGACTAGCGGAACAGATACGCAGTATTTT.